This entry describes one TCR beta chain. These data originate in a study of blood T cell repertoires in COVID-19. In the study overall: Samples representing acute and convalescent COVID-19 were sourced from the United States, Italy and Spain.

Using immunoSEQ multiplex PCR, the repertoire was profiled, and TCRdb retains in-frame clones only, with some absent. The sample has more than 150,000 clones, 90% seen once. The CDR3 sequence is 21 residues long. The sequenced sample was peripheral blood. The sequence was obtained from a man between 50 and 59 years old with acute or convalescent COVID-19. V and J are TRBV21-1 and TRBJ2-7; TRBD2 is the table's D call and was not checked against the DNA. TRBV21-1 is reported as a pseudogene. CDR3 DNA sequence: TGTGCCAGCAGCAAAGCCCTTGGGACTAGCGGGGCCCCCTCCGGCTCCTACGAGCAGTACGTC. Protein: CASSKALGTSGAPSGSYEQYV.